Listed below are T cell receptor beta chains from one sample, sequenced in a study of T cell responses to AZD1222 COVID-19 vaccine. Profiling relied on immunoSEQ multiplex PCR, and the TCRdb table lists in-frame clones only, not all of them. The top ten clones hold 1.3% to 1.5% of a sample with about 130,000 clones, 75% to 90% of them seen once. Specimen: peripheral blood, collected on day 0 of AZD1222 vaccination. All receptors come from an adult in good health. The CDR3 runs from the conserved cysteine through the conserved F or W. Each record gives: J gene, V gene, CDR3 protein.

J: TRBJ1-2; V: TRBV30; CDR3: CAWLRTGETYGYTF
J: TRBJ1-5; V: TRBV7-9; CDR3: CASSLRSGGPQHF
J: TRBJ2-3; V: TRBV7-9; CDR3: CASSVDSGGPDTQYF
J: TRBJ1-1; V: TRBV28; CDR3: CASSLPQRGDTEAFF
J: TRBJ1-1; V: TRBV18; CDR3: CASSSDRATEAFF
J: TRBJ1-2; V: TRBV19; CDR3: CASSPLGGLNYGYTF
J: TRBJ1-1; V: TRBV9; CDR3: CASSVATENTEAFF
J: TRBJ1-6; V: TRBV27; CDR3: CASSFGTGGAGSYNSPLHF
J: TRBJ1-6; V: TRBV3-1/TRBV3-2; CDR3: CASSRDRVSPLHF
J: TRBJ1-2; V: TRBV5-4; CDR3: CASGGQSTHYTF
J: TRBJ2-7; V: TRBV19; CDR3: CASSPSQVPRQYF
J: TRBJ2-7; V: TRBV6-5; CDR3: CASKASGATYEQYF
J: TRBJ1-5; V: TRBV18; CDR3: CASLRGAGGNQPQHF
J: TRBJ2-7; V: TRBV5-8; CDR3: CASSLAVWGPHEQYF
J: TRBJ2-4; V: TRBV2; CDR3: CASSETGGRTKNIQYF
J: TRBJ1-6; V: TRBV27; CDR3: CASGWATNSPLHF
J: TRBJ2-7; V: TRBV3-1/TRBV3-2; CDR3: CASSQAAPRTEQYF
J: TRBJ2-6; V: TRBV6-6; CDR3: CASSPLGTGKRGANVLTF
J: TRBJ2-3; V: TRBV6-1; CDR3: CASSDANTDTQYF
J: TRBJ1-3; V: TRBV5-1; CDR3: CASSMTGTSSGNTIYF
J: TRBJ2-7; V: TRBV27; CDR3: CASKSQGYEQYF
J: TRBJ1-6; V: TRBV7-9; CDR3: CASSLGGYYNSPLHF
J: TRBJ2-5; V: TRBV24-1; CDR3: CATSDFPGRTQYF
J: TRBJ1-5; V: TRBV6-1; CDR3: CASSEMRGNQPQHF
J: TRBJ1-2; V: TRBV30; CDR3: CAWSRDRGGGYTF
J: TRBJ2-5; V: TRBV9; CDR3: CASSATSGGEETQYF
J: TRBJ1-6; V: TRBV15; CDR3: CATSRPPDDRSPLHF
J: TRBJ2-3; V: TRBV5-5; CDR3: CASSLGGLAGTDTQYF
J: TRBJ2-7; V: TRBV2; CDR3: CASSFARGYEQYF
J: TRBJ2-3; V: TRBV6-2/TRBV6-3; CDR3: CASSPRDRAGDTQYF
J: TRBJ1-1; V: TRBV15; CDR3: CATSSTNTEAFF
J: TRBJ1-5; V: TRBV9; CDR3: CASSARTGGNQPQHF